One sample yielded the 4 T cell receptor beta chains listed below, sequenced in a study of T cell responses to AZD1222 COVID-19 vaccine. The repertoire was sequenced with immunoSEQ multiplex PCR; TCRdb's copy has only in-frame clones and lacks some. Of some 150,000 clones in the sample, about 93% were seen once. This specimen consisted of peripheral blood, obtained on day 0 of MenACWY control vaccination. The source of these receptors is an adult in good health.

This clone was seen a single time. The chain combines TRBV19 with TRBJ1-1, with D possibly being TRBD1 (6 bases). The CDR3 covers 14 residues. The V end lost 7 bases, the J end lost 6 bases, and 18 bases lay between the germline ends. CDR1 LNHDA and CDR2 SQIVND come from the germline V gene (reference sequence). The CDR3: CASISSGGVAEAFF. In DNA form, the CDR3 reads TGTGCCAGTATTTCAAGCGGGGGCGTCGCTGAAGCTTTCTTT.

CDR3 DNA: TGTGCCAGCAGTGAGATGGCGGGGTCCTCAGATACGCAGTATTTT. This codes for CASSEMAGSSDTQYF. The gene calls are TRBV6-1 and TRBJ2-3; a weak D match, TRBD2 (6 bases). There are 15 residues in the CDR3. V gave up 3 bases and J gave up 4 bases, with 14 bases separating them. Germline CDR1 reads MNHNS; CDR2 reads SASEGT.

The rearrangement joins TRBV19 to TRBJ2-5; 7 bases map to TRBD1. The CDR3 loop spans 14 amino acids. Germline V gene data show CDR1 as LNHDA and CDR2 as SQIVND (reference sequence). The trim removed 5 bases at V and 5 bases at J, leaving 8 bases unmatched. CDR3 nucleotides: TGTGCCAGTAGTCCCAGGAGACAGGGCGAGACCCAGTACTTC. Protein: CASSPRRQGETQYF.

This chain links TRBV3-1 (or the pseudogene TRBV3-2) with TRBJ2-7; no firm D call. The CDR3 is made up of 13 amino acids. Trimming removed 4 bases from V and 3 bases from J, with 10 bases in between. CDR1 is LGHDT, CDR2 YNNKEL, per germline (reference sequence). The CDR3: CASSRSLLYEQYF. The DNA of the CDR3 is TGTGCCAGCAGCCGGTCACTGCTCTACGAGCAGTACTTC.